Sequencing of this TCR beta chain was carried out in a study of liver allograft versus peripheral blood T cells. Study-wide background: Comparative analysis was performed on T cell receptor repertoires from transplanted livers and from recipients' peripheral blood. Study outcomes and limitations: Inside liver allografts, T cell receptor repertoires reportedly diverged from the repertoires found in peripheral blood.

In its sample, this clonotype is medium-sized. What it recognizes is unknown. TCRdb analysed the reads with MiXCR anew, one entry per CDR3 protein. This table holds about 10,000 distinct CDR3 sequences, about a fifth found once. This CDR3 is 13 amino acids long. Germline V lookup: CDR1 KGHSH, CDR2 LQKENI. Trimming left V 4 bases short and J 5 bases short, with 9 bases between. This receptor was obtained from a human patient who had a liver transplant. Some of the T cells might come from the graft donor. The chain combines TRBV18 with TRBJ1-5; the D gene is possibly TRBD1 (6 bases). This chain's CDR3 is CASSRDTYQPQHF. The CDR3 DNA reads as TGTGCCAGCTCACGGGACACTTATCAGCCCCAGCATTTT.